These T cell receptor beta chains were read from a single sample in a study of regulatory T cells in long-lasting Graves disease. TCRdb processed the multiplex PCR reads anew with MiXCR; each CDR3 protein has one entry. The sample carries hundreds of thousands of distinct CDR3 sequences, 16% recorded once. These data were likewise used in another study, on T cells in Graves' hyperthyroidism and ophthalmopathy.

This specimen was peripheral blood mononuclear cells (PBMCs), taken at new diagnosis, from a patient treated with antithyroid drugs. Receptors were obtained from a man aged 35 to 55 with Graves disease. The CDR3 runs from the conserved cysteine through the conserved F or W. D genes are given only for firm matches. Not every row has a clone size; where given, it reads once, few, many or a size class.

CDR3aa,CDR3nt,d_gene,j_gene,abundance,v_gene
CATSRGLAYSYEQYF,TGTGCCACCAGCAGAGGACTAGCCTACTCCTACGAGCAGTACTTC,TRBD2,TRBJ2-7,few,TRBV15
CASSFLRDTEAFF,TGTGCCAGCAGTTTTTTGAGAGACACTGAAGCTTTCTTT,NA,TRBJ1-1,many,TRBV6-5
CASSLVGGYNSPLHF,TGCGCCAGCAGCTTGGTGGGGGGCTATAATTCACCCCTCCACTTT,NA,TRBJ1-6,many,TRBV5-1
CSASPGRTGELFF,TGCAGTGCTAGCCCTGGACGCACCGGGGAGCTGTTTTTT,NA,TRBJ2-2,few,TRBV20-1
CASSQGWDRSSYEQYF,TGCGCCAGCAGCCAAGGATGGGACAGGAGCTCCTACGAGCAGTACTTC,TRBD1,TRBJ2-7,NA,TRBV4-1
CASSTYDRSNQPQHF,TGTGCCAGCAGCACTTACGACAGAAGCAATCAGCCCCAGCATTTT,NA,TRBJ1-5,many,TRBV7-8
CASSQVTGTSSPPHEQYF,TGTGCCAGCAGCCAGGTAACCGGGACTAGTAGCCCTCCCCACGAGCAGTACTTC,TRBD2,TRBJ2-7,NA,TRBV14
CSASALLGDQPQHF,TGCAGTGCTAGTGCTCTCCTCGGGGATCAGCCCCAGCATTTT,NA,TRBJ1-5,many,TRBV20-1
CASSLTRGLDTGELFF,TGTGCCAGCAGCTTGACCAGGGGGCTGGACACCGGGGAGCTGTTTTTT,TRBD1,TRBJ2-2,few,TRBV11-3
CASSSQQGYNSPLHF,TGTGCCAGCAGCAGCCAACAGGGGTATAATTCACCCCTCCACTTT,TRBD1,TRBJ1-6,many,TRBV3-1
CASSVGTGGAENSPLHF,TGTGCCAGCAGCGTAGGGACAGGGGGCGCCGAGAATTCACCCCTCCACTTT,TRBD1,TRBJ1-6,many,TRBV9
CSSRDSSYEQYF,TGTTCCAGCAGGGACAGCTCCTACGAGCAGTACTTC,TRBD1,TRBJ2-7,NA,TRBV6-1
CATSDRLAGQETQYF,TGTGCCACCAGTGATCGACTAGCGGGGCAAGAGACCCAGTACTTC,TRBD2,TRBJ2-5,many,TRBV24-1
CASSQTGGARNEQFF,TGCGCCAGCAGCCAGACAGGGGGCGCGCGAAATGAGCAGTTCTTC,TRBD1,TRBJ2-1,few,TRBV4-1
CASRDDRAGQHF,TGTGCCAGCAGGGATGACCGGGCGGGCCAGCATTTT,NA,TRBJ1-5,many,TRBV2
CASSSGTGYTDTQYF,TGTGCCAGCAGCTCCGGGACAGGGTACACAGATACGCAGTATTTT,TRBD1,TRBJ2-3,many,TRBV2
CASSDRGGANNQPQHF,TGTGCCAGCAGTGATAGAGGGGGCGCGAACAATCAGCCCCAGCATTTT,TRBD1,TRBJ1-5,NA,TRBV6-1
CASSLVASGGSYEQYF,TGTGCCAGCAGTTTAGTGGCTAGCGGGGGATCCTACGAGCAGTACTTC,TRBD2,TRBJ2-7,few,TRBV12-3/TRBV12-4
CASSLDRYNQPQHF,TGTGCCAGCAGCCTTGACCGTTACAATCAGCCCCAGCATTTT,NA,TRBJ1-5,few,TRBV6-1
CASSIFPQTGSDQPQHF,TGTGCCAGTAGTATTTTCCCCCAGACAGGGAGTGATCAGCCCCAGCATTTT,TRBD1,TRBJ1-5,few,TRBV19
CASSPGQSGDVTGELFF,TGTGCCAGCAGCCCCGGACAGTCTGGAGATGTCACCGGGGAGCTGTTTTTT,NA,TRBJ2-2,few,TRBV5-8
CSAPDKAYEQYF,TGCAGTGCCCCAGACAAGGCCTACGAGCAGTACTTC,NA,TRBJ2-7,many,TRBV20-1
CASSVDLAGQTQYF,TGTGCCAGCAGCGTAGACCTAGCGGGGCAGACCCAGTACTTC,TRBD2,TRBJ2-5,many,TRBV9
CASSSSGYQTSEQFF,TGTGCCAGCAGCTCTTCCGGCTATCAAACGAGTGAGCAGTTCTTC,NA,TRBJ2-1,many,TRBV7-3
CASSQDWHSGELFF,TGTGCCAGCAGCCAAGATTGGCATAGCGGGGAGCTGTTTTTT,NA,TRBJ2-2,few,TRBV14
CASRPISTDTQYF,TGTGCCAGCAGACCTATCAGCACAGATACGCAGTATTTT,NA,TRBJ2-3,many,TRBV6-2/TRBV6-3
CASSSRQLNTEAFF,TGCGCCAGCAGCTCGAGGCAGTTAAACACTGAAGCTTTCTTT,NA,TRBJ1-1,many,TRBV5-1
CATSRPPVTLGEQYF,TGTGCCACCAGCAGACCCCCTGTTACCTTGGGCGAGCAGTACTTC,NA,TRBJ2-7,NA,TRBV15
CASSFRSTEAFF,TGTGCCAGCAGCTTCCGGAGCACTGAAGCTTTCTTT,NA,TRBJ1-1,many,TRBV11-2
CASSILPGETQYF,TGTGCCAGCAGCATCCTCCCAGGGGAGACCCAGTACTTC,NA,TRBJ2-5,few,TRBV6-1
CATSRGRWGESDTQYF,TGTGCCACCAGCCGGGGACGCTGGGGAGAGTCAGATACGCAGTATTTT,NA,TRBJ2-3,few,TRBV24-1
CASSAAGSPLHF,TGTGCCAGCAGCGCCGCGGGCTCACCCCTCCACTTT,NA,TRBJ1-6,few,TRBV9
CASSVVPSGKETQYF,TGTGCCAGCAGCGTAGTCCCTAGCGGGAAAGAGACCCAGTACTTC,TRBD2,TRBJ2-5,few,TRBV7-9
CASSQTGGNQPQHF,TGTGCCAGCAGCCAAACAGGGGGCAATCAGCCCCAGCATTTT,TRBD1,TRBJ1-5,many,TRBV3-1
CASNPLGTPPETQYF,TGTGCCAGCAACCCCCTCGGGACTCCCCCAGAGACCCAGTACTTC,NA,TRBJ2-5,many,TRBV12-3/TRBV12-4
CACPRRSWGDYGYTF,TGTGCCTGCCCCCGTCGGTCCTGGGGGGACTATGGCTACACCTTC,NA,TRBJ1-2,NA,TRBV30
CASSQGGLDTQYF,TGTGCCAGCAGCCAAGGAGGGTTGGATACGCAGTATTTT,NA,TRBJ2-3,many,TRBV7-2
CAWSVGGAGYTF,TGTGCCTGGAGTGTTGGGGGGGCCGGCTACACCTTC,NA,TRBJ1-2,many,TRBV30
CSASGPNTGEQYF,TGCAGTGCTAGTGGGCCGAACACCGGGGAGCAGTACTTC,NA,TRBJ2-7,NA,TRBV20-1
CASSTLAGVDTGELFF,TGCGCCAGCAGTACTCTAGCGGGGGTTGATACCGGGGAGCTGTTTTTT,TRBD2,TRBJ2-2,many,TRBV5-1
CASSLSPLRGSQETQYF,TGCGCCAGCAGCTTGTCTCCCCTCCGGGGGAGCCAAGAGACCCAGTACTTC,NA,TRBJ2-5,few,TRBV5-1
CSARRDSGEAFF,TGCAGTGCTAGAAGGGACAGCGGTGAAGCTTTCTTT,TRBD1,TRBJ1-1,NA,TRBV20-1
CTSSPGAPAEAFF,TGCACCAGCAGCCCAGGGGCTCCGGCTGAAGCTTTCTTT,NA,TRBJ1-1,few,TRBV5-1
CASSLNSQETQYF,TGTGCCAGCAGCTTAAACTCCCAAGAGACCCAGTACTTC,NA,TRBJ2-5,many,TRBV7-3
CASSKGFTEAFF,TGCGCCAGCAGTAAGGGGTTCACTGAAGCTTTCTTT,NA,TRBJ1-1,many,TRBV5-1
CASSPGGSYNSPLHF,TGTGCCAGCAGTCCCGGAGGATCCTATAATTCACCCCTCCACTTT,NA,TRBJ1-6,many,TRBV12-3/TRBV12-4
CASSAGQGAYYEQYF,TGTGCCAGCAGCGCCGGACAGGGGGCCTATTACGAGCAGTACTTC,TRBD1,TRBJ2-7,many,TRBV7-2
CASSPGGGVYGYTF,TGTGCCAGCAGCCCCGGGGGAGGAGTTTATGGCTACACCTTC,NA,TRBJ1-2,NA,TRBV28